The text below deals with one T cell receptor (beta chain). The antigen it binds to is not known. No much larger clonotype is one base removed from it; base qualities were not supplied. The cohort consisted of hundreds of healthy bone marrow donors. All cohort members were sampled while nominally healthy, although unrecorded immune exposures were likely present. The donor tested CMV seropositive, placing the donor among the approximately 290 seropositive members of the cohort. A peripheral blood sample was provided by each donor, and peripheral blood mononuclear cells were used for TCR beta sequencing. Genomic DNA extraction from the blood cell samples was performed with the Qiagen DNeasy Blood Extraction Kit. This entry comes from a study of cytomegalovirus exposure and HLA in healthy donors (dated by TCRdb to 2016 to 2017). In the study overall: In an earlier analysis of around 540 of the donors, about 270 Gb of sequence data and roughly 100 million unique TCR beta sequences from about 190 million T cells were reported. All discovery cohort repertoires had been generated using a single sequencing platform. Roughly 320 gigabases of sequencing data and roughly 81 million unique TCR sequences made up an early release that covered roughly 670 HLA-typed donors. The study used immunosequencing to profile the T cell repertoires of several hundred subjects and linked those repertoires to cytomegalovirus serostatus. HLA typing covered class I and class II loci at four-digit resolution. The number of donors typed differed by locus, with roughly 629-640 for A, B, C, DRB1 and DQB1, 522 for DQA1, about 610 for DPA1, and approximately 470 for DPB1. To decide whether each TCR beta V gene segment behaved as functional or pseudogenic, an earlier analysis of some 570 of the donors relied on high-throughput TCR beta sequencing. Genome-wide SNP genotypes for about 60% of the roughly 670 donors were used in a later genetic analysis, which treated that subset as a discovery cohort. A later analysis re-examined previously published TCR beta repertoires from roughly 720 donors and added high-resolution HLA genotyping to investigate patterns of TCR occurrence. The study aimed to test whether cataloging public T cell receptors could reveal signatures of past pathogen exposure. The genetic ancestry cluster associated with self-reported Caucasian donors included roughly four fifths of the roughly 410 genotyped donors. Along with the approximately 700-subject first cohort, a separate validation cohort of over a hundred different subjects was used. Among about 400 genotyped donors of the cohort, an average of about 240,000 unique TCR beta nucleotide sequences was sequenced per donor, of which about 19% were non-productive. To predict cytomegalovirus infection status, the study brought together high-throughput TCR immunosequencing, statistical association of individual TCRs with disease status, and machine learning. Alongside the repertoire data, information on donor age, sex, ethnicity and CMV serostatus was compiled. The later analysis used no new phenotypic data to find candidate immune exposures, relying instead on TCR beta sequences and their occurrence across donors. Several DR-DQ haplotypes were treated as single units for association and clustering because of strong linkage in the cohort.

Library preparation employed the immunoSEQ multiplex PCR assay. For the multiplex PCR, a mixture combining 60 forward primers for TCR Vbeta segments and 13 reverse primers for TCR Jbeta segments was used. The CDR3 region of rearranged TCR beta genes was amplified from genomic DNA with a multiplex PCR assay. Amplified TCR beta libraries were sequenced as 87-base-pair reads on the Illumina HiSeq System. The paper's data handling went like this. In a later analysis, some 80 million unique TCR beta chains were counted across the approximately 640 repertoires, and approximately 11 million of these chains were shared by at least two donors. Raw reads were error-corrected and collapsed into unique sequences by a nearest-neighbor algorithm in which closely related sequences were merged to remove PCR and sequencing errors. CDR3 sequences were aligned to IMGT reference sequences to assign V, D and J gene segments. Each retained sequence needed at least a six-nucleotide match to both a V gene segment and a J gene segment. Rearrangements were classified as productive when the CDR3 lacked stop codons and remained in frame with V and J, and all other rearrangements were classified as non-productive. CDR3 was defined by IMGT convention, running from the second conserved V-encoded cysteine to the conserved J-encoded phenylalanine. Sequences without an unambiguous match to a single V gene segment were excluded from the earlier analysis of approximately 560 of the donors. An earlier analysis of 500 to 700 of the donors classified V segments as functional when productive rearrangements were above 56.7% and as segregating when the standard deviation between donors was above 5%. A statistical classification framework was built to diagnose cytomegalovirus status from the catalog of TCR beta chain sequences. V and J gene assignment, in a later analysis, came from comparing TCR nucleotide sequences with IMGT/GENE-DB human TR gene sequences. The TCRdist pipeline was used in a later analysis to assign CDR3 sequences and most-parsimonious VDJ recombination scenarios. In a later analysis, each TCR beta chain was defined by its CDR3 amino acid sequence together with its V-gene family, and reads lacking a unique V-gene family were excluded. To address suspected cross-contamination and a sequencing artifact, a later analysis removed several hundred highly shared, low-generation-probability nucleotide sequences. In a later analysis, a clonal expansion index was calculated for each public chain from normalized within-repertoire ranks of inferred template counts. Generation probabilities in a later analysis came from a VDJ recombination model fitted to out-of-frame rearrangements, and those results were checked against IGoR. In a later analysis, hypergeometric tests were used to score TCR-TCR, TCR-HLA and TCR-CMV co-occurrence, with a repertoire-size bias correction applied to TCR pairs. A later analysis estimated false discovery rates by permuting HLA or CMV assignments 20 times. In a later analysis, co-occurring TCRs were grouped using DBSCAN, with TCRdist sequence similarity added in when clustering inside HLA-allele-positive subsets. Co-occurrence clustering excluded repertoires with fewer than 30,000 or more than 120,000 public chains, plus five with anomalous nucleotide sharing. The immuneACCESS repertoire file appears here via TCRdb, limited to in-frame rearrangements. These files lack a portion of the clones; in checked studies, under half of the deficit traces to unresolved V genes, and the cause of the others is not known. V and J calls plus clone size are reproduced from that table; the DNA served to infer D and trimming. The sample data list about 150,000 clones, and 65% to 70% of these were observed just once. The ten biggest clones cover about 10% of the sample.

What the research found in general, with its limitations: The sequencing pipeline was judged likely to have produced a cluster of highly shared sequence variants as a technical artifact. A total of fewer than 200 TCR beta chains were listed by the study as associated with cytomegalovirus. A few of the identified cytomegalovirus-associated TCR beta chains were confirmed in vitro to be specific for cytomegalovirus antigens. In a later analysis, several top co-occurrence clusters were reported to appear linked to parvovirus B19, influenza, CMV and Epstein-Barr virus. According to a later genetic analysis, donors in an Asian-associated ancestry cluster had fewer N-insertions in productive TCRs than the roughly 660-donor mean. Correlated functional status among segregating V segments might reflect linkage disequilibrium, but an unknown experimental factor could not be ruled out. HLA typing was unavailable for some donors at each locus, so association tests used only the typed subset. Because the 87-base-pair reads could not distinguish some IMGT-functional V segments, including TRBV6-2 and TRBV6-3, those segments were excluded. The presence/absence analyses assumed that sequencing depth was roughly uniform across donors, and that assumption may not be true. The authors suggested that the approach could potentially be extended to other disease states and immunological phenotypes. A later analysis found that HLA-associated TCR beta chains were more clonally expanded and had lower generation probabilities than equally common non-associated chains. A further reported finding was that TCR beta sequences accurately predicted the HLA-A and HLA-B alleles for most subjects in the first cohort. Most CMV-associated TCR beta chains appeared to be HLA-restricted in a later analysis, and the HLA associations seemed to be driven largely by CMV exposure. Because counts were too low, roughly 18 rarely observed V segments, including chromosome 9 orphons, were left out of the earlier analysis of approximately 580 of the donors. When HLA alleles, especially DR and DQ, strongly co-occurred, attributing TCR associations to individual alleles was difficult. Specific HLA alleles were associated with some 15,000 TCR beta sequences at a false discovery rate of 0.05 in a later analysis. An association between a missense DCLRE1C variant and V-gene and J-gene trimming of TCR beta chains was found in a later genetic analysis and replicated in an independent cohort. CMV serostatus was the only immune exposure information available for the cohort. In a later analysis, TCR association rates were found to vary across HLA loci, with the most associated TCRs seen for DRB1 alleles and the fewest for HLA-C alleles. In an earlier analysis of about 540 of the donors, most TCR beta V segments were observed in productive rearrangements about 87% or about 30% of the time, broadly matching IMGT annotations. Most TCR sequences were observed very rarely across donors, whereas some public TCRs were present in many individuals. In both the original and validation cohorts, the classifier was reported to diagnose cytomegalovirus status with high specificity and sensitivity. This cohort had only TCR beta chains sequenced, and the lack of alpha or paired-chain data limited which features could be detected.

CDR1 and CDR2 are drawn from the germline V gene (reference sequence): SEHNR, FQNEAQ. Including the terminal cysteine and phenylalanine, the CDR3 comprises 12 residues. Here the CDR3 DNA is all that survives: 36 bases in frame from base 1. Between the V and J ends, shortened by 3 bases and 8 bases respectively, the junction contains 9 bases. The receptor comes from a man under 40 in good health and CMV-seropositive. The sequencing input was PBMCs. The rearrangement combines TRBV7-9 with TRBJ2-3; confidence is insufficient to name the D gene. The CDR3 region has the sequence CASSFPTGTQYF. The base sequence is TGTGCCAGCAGCTTTCCTACGGGTACGCAGTATTTT.